This TCR beta chain was profiled in a study of cytomegalovirus exposure and HLA in healthy donors. As concerns this clone: Antigen unknown.

Study-wide points: Links to common viral pathogens appeared, in a later analysis, for several of the most significant clusters. Analyses of presence and absence presupposed an approximately uniform sequencing depth across donors. In a later analysis, most CMV-associated TCR beta chains appeared HLA-restricted.

There are 13 residues in the CDR3. Germline assignment: CDR1 SGHVS and CDR2 FNYEAQ. V lost 0 bases to trimming and J lost 8 bases, with 7 bases between them. Primers included in the PCR were 60 Vbeta and 13 Jbeta primers. The assay was immunoSEQ multiplex PCR, and TCRdb's table has in-frame clones only and misses some. Of 100,000 to 130,000 clones listed, roughly 70% were seen once; the top ten hold less than 15%. Donors in the study were healthy people who gave bone marrow. The V and J genes are TRBV7-6 and TRBJ2-2; no definite D call. The TCR was taken from a woman aged 40 to 55 in good health and CMV-seropositive. Specimen: PBMCs. The CDR3 bases are TGTGCCAGCAGCTTAGCCCTCGGTGGGGAGCTGTTTTTT. Its protein is CASSLALGGELFF.